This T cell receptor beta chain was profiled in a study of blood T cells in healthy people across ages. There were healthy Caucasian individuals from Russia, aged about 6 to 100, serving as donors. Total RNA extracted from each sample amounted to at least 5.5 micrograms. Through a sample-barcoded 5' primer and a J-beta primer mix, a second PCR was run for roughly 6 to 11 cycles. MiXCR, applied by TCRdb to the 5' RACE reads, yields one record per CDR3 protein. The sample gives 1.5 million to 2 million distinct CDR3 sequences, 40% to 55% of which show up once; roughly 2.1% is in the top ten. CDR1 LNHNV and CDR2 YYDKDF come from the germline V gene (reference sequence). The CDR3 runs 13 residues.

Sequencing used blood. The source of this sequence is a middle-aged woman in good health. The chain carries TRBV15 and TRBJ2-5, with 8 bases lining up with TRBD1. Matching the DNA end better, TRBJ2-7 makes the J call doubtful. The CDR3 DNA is TGTGCCACCTCGGCAGGGGGCTTCTACGAGCAGTACTTC. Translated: CATSAGGFYEQYF.